One sample yielded the 16 T cell receptor beta chains listed below, sequenced in a study of T cell changes during pregnancy in multiple sclerosis. Only in-frame clones appear in the TCRdb table, and some are missing; sequencing was by immunoSEQ multiplex PCR. The sample has 49,000 or so clones; around 94% are singletons. The specimen was CD4+ T cells from peripheral blood mononuclear cells, collected in the second trimester of pregnancy. These receptors were taken from a female donor in good health, enrolled as a control in a pregnancy study.

The rearrangement uses TRBV9 and TRBJ2-5; 11 bases align to TRBD2. The CDR3 runs to 17 residues. CDR1 is SGDLS and CDR2 is YYNGEE in the germline V gene. V lost 3 bases to trimming and J lost 7 bases; unmatched junction nucleotides: 14. CDR3 coding DNA: TGTGCCAGCAGCGAGTCCTCCGGGCTAGCGGGGGGTCGGACCCAGTACTTC. It yields the protein CASSESSGLAGGRTQYF.

The rearrangement links TRBV9 to TRBJ1-1; D call uncertain. Trimming pared 0 bases from V and 1 base from J, leaving 10 bases between. Germline CDR1 SGDLS, CDR2 YYNGEE. This CDR3 spans 15 amino acids. The CDR3 protein is CASSVGGRANTEAFF. Here the CDR3 DNA reads TGTGCCAGCAGCGTAGGAGGGAGGGCGAACACTGAAGCTTTCTTT.

The chain is built from TRBV6-5 and TRBJ2-7, with 8 bases lining up with TRBD1. The CDR3 is 14 amino acids. V lost 5 bases to trimming and J lost 2 bases; unmatched junction nucleotides: 5. Germline V gene lookup returns CDR1 MNHEY and CDR2 SVGAGI. CDR3 protein: CASSGDRPTYEQYF. In nucleotides, the CDR3 is TGTGCCAGCAGTGGGGACAGGCCGACCTACGAGCAGTACTTC.

This clone turned up a few times. The chain has TRBV11-3 and TRBJ1-1; TRBD1 agrees at 7 bases. The germline V gene encodes CDR1 SGHNT and CDR2 YENEEA. The CDR3 spans 12 residues. The ends lost 5 bases at V and 10 bases at J; junction bases unmatched: 7. The CDR3 DNA sequence: TGTGCCAGCAGCGTGACAGGGTTTGGAGCTTTCTTT. This gives the protein CASSVTGFGAFF.

This chain links TRBV9 with TRBJ2-5, with 11 positions matching TRBD2. The CDR3 totals 15 residues. CDR1 is SGDLS, CDR2 YYNGEE, per germline. J lost 6 bases, V lost 2 bases, and 6 bases had no gene match. CDR3 sequence: CASSVVLAGEKTQYF. The DNA for the CDR3 is TGTGCCAGCAGCGTCGTACTAGCGGGGGAAAAGACCCAGTACTTC.

CDR3 sequence reads: CASSQGASYGYTF. CDR3 nucleotides: TGTGCCAGTAGCCAGGGGGCGAGTTATGGCTACACCTTC. The chain joins TRBV19 to TRBJ1-2; 8 bases agree with TRBD1. Unmatched junction bases numbered 5, after V lost 6 bases and J lost 5 bases. Germline CDR1 is LNHDA and CDR2 is SQIVND (reference sequence). There are 13 residues in the CDR3.

CDR3 coding DNA: TGTGCCACCAGCAAAAGCGGGGGGTCCTACAATGAGCAGTTCTTC. This translates into CATSKSGGSYNEQFF. The chain couples TRBV15 to TRBJ2-1; 9 bases fit TRBD2. There are 15 residues in the CDR3. V lost 4 bases, J lost 1 base, and 2 bases stayed unmatched. CDR1 and CDR2 from the germline V gene are LNHNV and YYDKDF (reference sequence).

J is TRBJ2-5 and V is TRBV29-1; tentative D call: TRBD2 (6 bases). CDR3 length: 14 residues. V was trimmed by 4 bases and J by 1 base, leaving 13 bases between them. Germline V lookup: CDR1 SQVTM, CDR2 ANQGSEA. CDR3 nucleotide sequence: TGCAGCGTTGTTTTGGTTAGCGGCCAAGAGACCCAGTACTTC. The encoded protein is CSVVLVSGQETQYF.

V and J are TRBV19 and TRBJ1-1; D gene unclear. CDR3 length: 13 residues. Trimming removed 4 bases at V and 10 bases at J, with 16 bases between. Germline V CDR1 and CDR2: LNHDA, SQIVND (reference sequence). The CDR3 is CASSRKDLTGAFF. The DNA of the CDR3 is TGTGCCAGTAGTAGGAAGGATCTTACGGGAGCTTTCTTT.

The rearrangement joins TRBV5-8 to TRBJ1-5, with 7 bases lining up with TRBD1. Germline-derived CDR1 and CDR2 are SGHTS and YDEGEE. V lost 4 bases and J lost 2; bases outside the gene matches: 0. The CDR3 has 13 amino acids. The CDR3 spells CASSGTGNQPQHF. The CDR3 region has the DNA TGTGCCAGCAGCGGGACAGGCAATCAGCCCCAGCATTTT.

This clone was found once. CDR3: CATSRTGVNTGELFF. CDR3 bases: TGTGCCACCAGCAGGACAGGGGTGAACACCGGGGAGCTGTTTTTT. The chain is built from TRBV15 and TRBJ2-2; 8 bases map to TRBD1. In germline, CDR1 is LNHNV, CDR2 YYDKDF (reference sequence). J gave up 1 base and V 3 bases, and 1 base lay outside the gene matches. This CDR3 spans 15 amino acids.

The chain couples TRBV7-2 to TRBJ1-2, with D hard to call. Germline loops: CDR1 SGHTA, CDR2 FQGNSA. Deletions cut 1 base from V and 4 bases from J, with 22 bases between. The CDR3 consists of 18 residues. DNA for the CDR3: TGTGCCAGCAGCTTAGTTTCCACACAAAGCGGGCGAGGCTATGGCTACACCTTC. This codes for CASSLVSTQSGRGYGYTF.

This chain links TRBV7-3 with TRBJ2-5, with D perhaps TRBD2 (6 bases). V lost 5 bases, J lost 7 bases, and 14 bases lay in between. The CDR3 consists of 13 residues. Germline CDR1 is SGHTA and CDR2 is FQGTGA. This CDR3 reads CASSRGDGGTQYF. CDR3 bases: TGTGCCAGCAGCCGCGGGGACGGGGGGACCCAGTACTTC.

The chain has TRBV11-2 and TRBJ2-5, with TRBD2 identical over 8 bases. V gave up 5 bases and J gave up 5 bases; unmatched junction bases: 7. This CDR3 contains 14 residues. Germline assignment: CDR1 SGHAT and CDR2 FQNNGV. The CDR3 sequence: CASSPPGGGETQYF. Here the CDR3 DNA reads TGTGCCAGCAGCCCGCCTGGCGGGGGGGAGACCCAGTACTTC.

This chain uses TRBV19 with TRBJ1-5; D may be TRBD1 (6 bases). Germline CDR1 and CDR2: LNHDA and SQIVND (reference sequence). Trimming took off 11 bases at V and 5 bases at J, with 16 bases between the two ends. This CDR3 comprises 13 residues. CDR3 amino acids: CASSDSVDQPQHF. The CDR3 DNA reads as TGTGCCTCTTCGGACAGCGTGGATCAGCCCCAGCATTTT.

The V call is TRBV9, the J call TRBJ2-3, with 10 bases that match TRBD1. In germline, CDR1 is SGDLS, CDR2 YYNGEE. The CDR3 covers 15 residues. J gave up 2 bases and V 2 bases, and 2 bases lay outside the gene matches. The CDR3, as DNA: TGTGCCAGCAGCGTGGGACAGGGGATCACAGATACGCAGTATTTT. This sequence encodes CASSVGQGITDTQYF.